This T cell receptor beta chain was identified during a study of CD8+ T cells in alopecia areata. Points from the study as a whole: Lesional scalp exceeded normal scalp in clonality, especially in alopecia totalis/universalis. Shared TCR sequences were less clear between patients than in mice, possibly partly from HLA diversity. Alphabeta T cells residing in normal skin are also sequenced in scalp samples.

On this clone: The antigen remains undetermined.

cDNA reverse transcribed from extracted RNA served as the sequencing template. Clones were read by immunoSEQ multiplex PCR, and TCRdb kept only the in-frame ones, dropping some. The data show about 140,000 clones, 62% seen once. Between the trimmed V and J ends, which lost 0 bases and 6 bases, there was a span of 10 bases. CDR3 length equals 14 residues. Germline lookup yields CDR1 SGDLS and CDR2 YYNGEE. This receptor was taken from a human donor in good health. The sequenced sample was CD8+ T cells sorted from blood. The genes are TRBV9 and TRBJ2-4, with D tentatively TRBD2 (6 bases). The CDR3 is CASSVEAGTNIQYF. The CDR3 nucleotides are TGTGCCAGCAGCGTAGAGGCGGGGACAAACATTCAGTACTTC.